The 5 T cell receptor beta chains below were found in one sample sequenced in a study of identical twins (dated by TCRdb to the mid-2010s). Receptor libraries were prepared by 5' RACE. Reads for this sample came from an Illumina HiSeq 2000. The raw public data were reprocessed by TCRdb itself: fastp quality trimming at Q25, MiXCR clonotype calling, in-frame beta chains only. All rows with the same CDR3 protein become a single entry with the most common DNA and genes. This sample gives 1.5 million to 2 million distinct CDR3 sequences in total; more than 30% of them show up just once. More than 0.25% of the sample is taken by the ten largest. Sequencing input: cord blood. Source of these receptors: a newborn girl in good health.

This chain uses TRBV20-1 with TRBJ2-2; D perhaps matches TRBD2 (5 bases). CDR1 is DFQATT, CDR2 SNEGSKA, per germline (reference sequence). CDR3 length equals 15 residues. The V and J ends lost 0 bases and 7 bases respectively, with 15 bases between them. The CDR3 loop reads CSARELTLGGGELFF. CDR3 DNA: TGCAGTGCTAGAGAACTTACCCTAGGAGGCGGGGAGCTGTTTTTT.

J is TRBJ2-3 and V is TRBV24-1; 7 bases map to TRBD2. With 9 bases clipped from V and 10 bases from J, the junction kept 6 bases outside the gene matches. Germline V CDR1 and CDR2: KGHDR, SFDVKD. This CDR3 contains 11 residues. CDR3 bases: TGTGCCACCGGGGCGGGAGCGGCGCAGTATTTT. Translation: CATGAGAAQYF.

Comment on this clonotype: This may be a read error, as it is one base from a much larger clone. V usage is TRBV29-1 and J usage is TRBJ2-3; tentative D call: TRBD2 (5 bases). Deletions cut 4 bases from V and 3 bases from J, with 14 bases between. CDR1 SQVTM and CDR2 ANQGSEA come from the germline V gene. CDR3 size: 14 residues. The CDR3 reads CSVGWRRKTDTQYF. For the CDR3, the DNA is TGCAGCGTTGGTTGGAGGCGAAAGACAGATACGCAGTATTTT.

The gene calls are TRBV3-1 and TRBJ2-7; no firm D call. The germline V gene has CDR1 LGHDT and CDR2 YNNKEL (reference sequence). The V end lost 3 bases, the J end lost 4 bases, and 13 bases lay between the germline ends. This CDR3 comprises 14 residues. This chain's CDR3 is CASSHVGEGYEQYF. The CDR3 region has the DNA TGTGCCAGCAGCCACGTTGGGGAAGGTTACGAGCAGTACTTC.

In its sample, this clonotype was seen a few times. The V call is TRBV28, the J call TRBJ2-7, with 9 bases that match TRBD2. Germline V gene data show CDR1 as MDHEN and CDR2 as SYDVKM. V lost 7 bases to trimming and J lost 3 bases; unmatched junction nucleotides: 10. This CDR3 region has 15 residues. The DNA for the CDR3 is TGTGCCAGCACCTATAGCGGGAGCCCTTTCTACGAGCAGTACTTC. Translating gives CASTYSGSPFYEQYF. The whole variable domain, remainder taken from reference TRBV28 and TRBJ2-7, is DVKVTQSSRYLVKRTGEKVFLECVQDMDHENMFWYRQDPGLGLRLIYFSYDVKMKEKGDIPEGYSVSREKKERFSLILESASTNQTSMYLCASTYSGSPFYEQYFGPGTRLTVT.